Shown below are 31 T cell receptor beta chains from a single sample sequenced in a study of cytomegalovirus exposure and HLA in healthy donors. The PCR was carried out with 60 Vbeta primers and 13 Jbeta primers. Clones were sequenced by immunoSEQ multiplex PCR, and TCRdb holds only the in-frame ones, with some missing. The table lists under 200,000 clones, about 84% of them singletons. The specimen sequenced was PBMCs. These receptor sequences come from a young woman in good health and CMV-seropositive.

This clone was seen a single time. The J gene is TRBJ1-3, the V gene TRBV28, with 9 bases identical to TRBD1. The germline V gene encodes CDR1 MDHEN and CDR2 SYDVKM. After removal of 5 bases from V and 8 bases from J, the junction contained 7 bases not matched to a gene. CDR3 length: 14 amino acids. The CDR3 reads CASSPGTGYDTIYF. Written as DNA, the CDR3 is TGTGCCAGCAGTCCCGGGACAGGGTACGACACCATATATTTT.

This chain connects TRBV7-3 to TRBJ2-2; 7 bases match TRBD2. Germline CDR1 is SGHTA and CDR2 is FQGTGA. Unmatched junction bases numbered 11, after V lost 6 bases and J lost 1 base. The length of the CDR3 is 17 residues. CDR3 sequence: CASSLASGGRNTGELFF. The CDR3 DNA sequence: TGTGCCAGCAGTTTAGCCTCGGGCGGGAGGAACACCGGGGAGCTGTTTTTT.

The gene calls are TRBV5-1 and TRBJ2-2, with D possibly matching TRBD1 (6 bases). Germline V CDR1 and CDR2: SGHRS, YFSETQ. The CDR3 covers 14 residues. V was clipped by 7 bases and J by 4 bases, with 14 bases between them. The CDR3 protein is CASRSRGSTGELFF. DNA for the CDR3: TGCGCCAGCCGGTCCAGGGGCAGCACCGGGGAGCTGTTTTTT.

The rearrangement joins TRBV9 to TRBJ1-1; 7 positions agree with TRBD1. Germline V gene lookup returns CDR1 SGDLS and CDR2 YYNGEE. The CDR3 is 15 amino acids. After removal of 4 bases from V and 0 bases from J, the junction contained 6 bases not matched to a gene. The CDR3 DNA follows: TGTGCCAGCAGCCCTCGACAGGGAGTGAACACTGAAGCTTTCTTT. Residues: CASSPRQGVNTEAFF.

For this clone: This sample includes further DNA sequences coding for the same CDR3. This chain uses TRBV9 with TRBJ2-5; 12 bases match TRBD2. Germline values: CDR1 SGDLS, CDR2 YYNGEE. V dropped 3 bases and J dropped 5; count of bases not matched to a gene: 5. This CDR3 is built from 15 residues. The chain's CDR3 is CASSASGGASETQYF. DNA for the CDR3: TGTGCCAGCAGCGCTAGCGGGGGGGCCTCGGAGACCCAGTACTTC.

This clone has more than one count but fewer than ten. The V call is TRBV5-1, the J call TRBJ1-6; the D gene is possibly TRBD1 (5 bases). V lost 4 bases to trimming and J lost 3 bases, with 11 bases between them. This CDR3 contains 15 residues. Germline V gene lookup returns CDR1 SGHRS and CDR2 YFSETQ. The CDR3 loop reads CASSGDSLYNSPLHF. As DNA, the CDR3 is TGCGCCAGCAGCGGGGACTCCCTCTATAATTCACCCCTCCACTTT.

This CDR3 reads CASSELAGSSYNEQFF. CDR3 bases: TGTGCCAGCAGTGAGCTAGCGGGGTCCTCCTACAATGAGCAGTTCTTC. The rearrangement links TRBV6-4 to TRBJ2-1; 9 positions agree with TRBD2. V was clipped by 3 bases and J by 0 bases; unmatched bases: 3. Looked up from germline, CDR1 is MRHNA and CDR2 is SNTAGT. CDR3 length equals 16 residues.

The chain joins TRBV6-5 to TRBJ2-2, with TRBD2 identical over 7 bases. The CDR3 is 16 amino acids. V trimming: 4 bases; J trimming: 6 bases; junction bases outside the gene matches: 11. Germline V lookup: CDR1 MNHEY, CDR2 SVGAGI. The CDR3 DNA is TGTGCCAGCAGTTTCGTGACGTGGGGGGGTCCCGGGGAGCTGTTTTTT. This sequence encodes CASSFVTWGGPGELFF.

The table lists this clone with a count of one. The chain has TRBV2 and TRBJ2-1; 9 bases are shared with TRBD1. The ends lost 2 bases at V and 7 bases at J; junction bases unmatched: 6. The germline V gene encodes CDR1 SNHLY and CDR2 FYNNEI. CDR3 size: 15 residues. This chain's CDR3 is CASSESQGAKNEQFF. The CDR3 coding sequence is TGTGCCAGCAGTGAATCACAGGGGGCGAAGAATGAGCAGTTCTTC. The full variable domain, in which reference TRBV2 and TRBJ2-1 provide the parts outside the CDR3, is EPEVTQTPSHQVTQMGQEVILRCVPISNHLYFYWYRQILGQKVEFLVSFYNNEISEKSEIFDDQFSVERPDGSNFTLKIRSTKLEDSAMYFCASSESQGAKNEQFFGPGTRLTVL.

This clone has just a few counts. The gene calls are TRBV18 and TRBJ1-1; the match to TRBD1 covers 7 bases. The CDR3 has 18 amino acids. Germline V gene lookup returns CDR1 KGHSH and CDR2 LQKENI. After removal of 1 base from V and 1 base from J, the junction contained 12 bases not matched to a gene. DNA of the CDR3: TGTGCCAGCTCACCACTTGGGACAGCCGGACTAAAGAACACTGAAGCTTTCTTT. This translates into CASSPLGTAGLKNTEAFF.

This clone appeared once. This chain links TRBV7-2 with TRBJ1-5; D gene unclear. Trimming took off 3 bases at V and 1 base at J, with 10 bases between the two ends. The CDR3 extends over 15 amino acids. Germline-derived CDR1 and CDR2 are SGHTA and FQGNSA. CDR3 sequence reads: CASSFSVTSNQPQHF. CDR3 nucleotide sequence: TGTGCCAGCAGCTTCAGTGTTACGAGCAATCAGCCCCAGCATTTT.

The DNA for the CDR3 is TGTGCCAGCAGTTTTTGGGACAGGGAGGGGGATACGCAGTATTTT. Protein sequence: CASSFWDREGDTQYF. The chain employs TRBV28 and TRBJ2-3; 9 nucleotides align to TRBD1. CDR3 length: 15 residues. Germline V gene lookup returns CDR1 MDHEN and CDR2 SYDVKM. V lost 3 bases and J lost 6; bases outside the gene matches: 7. Using reference TRBV28 and TRBJ2-3 for the parts outside the CDR3, the full variable domain is DVKVTQSSRYLVKRTGEKVFLECVQDMDHENMFWYRQDPGLGLRLIYFSYDVKMKEKGDIPEGYSVSREKKERFSLILESASTNQTSMYLCASSFWDREGDTQYFGPGTRLTVL.

This sequence joins TRBV2 and TRBJ1-4, with TRBD1 matching over 9 bases. The length of the CDR3 is 15 residues. The trim removed 6 bases at V and 8 bases at J, leaving 10 bases unmatched. The V gene's germline CDR1 is SNHLY and CDR2 FYNNEI. CDR3 DNA sequence: TGTGCCAGCAGCCTCGGACAGGGGAATAGGGAAAAACTGTTTTTT. Translating gives CASSLGQGNREKLFF.

CDR3 sequence reads: CASSSSGQGGGPGWDTEAFF. The CDR3 region has the DNA TGTGCCAGTAGTTCATCTGGACAGGGGGGGGGTCCGGGGTGGGACACTGAAGCTTTCTTT. The chain uses TRBV19 and TRBJ1-1, with TRBD1 identical over 10 bases. Germline CDR1 and CDR2: LNHDA and SQIVND (reference sequence). With 5 bases clipped from V and 3 bases from J, the junction kept 21 bases outside the gene matches. CDR3 length: 20 amino acids.

The chain couples TRBV5-1 to TRBJ2-7; 9 nucleotides agree with TRBD1. The CDR3 runs to 15 residues. V gave up 4 bases and J gave up 6 bases; unmatched junction bases: 11. Germline CDR1 and CDR2: SGHRS and YFSETQ. Written as DNA, the CDR3 is TGCGCCAGCAGCCTCAATCGGGACAGGGCCACCGAGCAGTACTTC. Translation gives CASSLNRDRATEQYF.

The chain couples TRBV7-2 to TRBJ2-7; D remains ambiguous. Germline CDR1 reads SGHTA; CDR2 reads FQGNSA. V gave up 1 base and J gave up 0 bases, with 4 bases separating them. The CDR3 covers 13 residues. CDR3: CASSLVSSYEQYF. The CDR3 DNA sequence: TGTGCCAGCAGCTTAGTGAGCTCCTACGAGCAGTACTTC.

The V gene is TRBV5-1, the J gene TRBJ1-2, with TRBD1 as a possible D gene (6 bases). This CDR3 comprises 14 residues. Germline CDR1 SGHRS, CDR2 YFSETQ. Trimming took 0 bases from V and 4 from J, leaving 10 bases between them. The CDR3: CASSLAGGAYGYTF. In nucleotides, the CDR3 is TGCGCCAGCAGCTTGGCCGGGGGGGCCTATGGCTACACCTTC.

The chain uses TRBV5-1 and TRBJ2-7; 7 nucleotides align to TRBD2. Trimming cost V 4 bases and J 3 bases; bases outside gene matches: 7. This CDR3 comprises 14 residues. The germline V gene encodes CDR1 SGHRS and CDR2 YFSETQ. The DNA of the CDR3 is TGCGCCAGCAGCACAGCGGGAATTTACTACGAGCAGTACTTC. Encoded protein: CASSTAGIYYEQYF.

This clone was seen more than once but under ten times. J is TRBJ2-7 and V is TRBV4-1; 7 nucleotides agree with TRBD2. V lost 5 bases to trimming and J lost 0 bases; unmatched junction nucleotides: 7. CDR1 and CDR2 (germline): MGHRA, YSYEKL. The CDR3 has 15 residues. This CDR3 is CASSWAWGGSYEQYF. The CDR3 DNA is TGCGCCAGCAGCTGGGCTTGGGGGGGCTCCTACGAGCAGTACTTC.

The chain recombines TRBV2 with TRBJ1-1; 8 bases agree with TRBD1. The CDR3 loop spans 14 amino acids. J gave up 4 bases and V 7 bases, and 8 bases lay outside the gene matches. Germline lookup yields CDR1 SNHLY and CDR2 FYNNEI. The CDR3 bases are TGTGCCAGCAACCTTGACAGGGGTGGCACTGAAGCTTTCTTT. Its translation: CASNLDRGGTEAFF.

J is TRBJ2-5 and V is TRBV6-5, with D maybe TRBD1 (5 bases). V lost 2 bases and J lost 1, with 8 bases in between. Germline V lookup: CDR1 MNHEY, CDR2 SVGAGI. The CDR3 consists of 14 residues. DNA of the CDR3: TGTGCCAGCAGTTACCCAGGGTTCCAAGAGACCCAGTACTTC. Protein: CASSYPGFQETQYF.

The gene calls are TRBV30 and TRBJ1-3; 7 nucleotides line up with TRBD1. The V segment lost 5 bases and the J segment 4 bases; nucleotides outside the gene matches: 8. Looked up from germline, CDR1 is GTSNPN and CDR2 is SVGIG (reference sequence). The CDR3 is 14 residues long. In DNA, the CDR3 is TGTGCCTGGGGTCCCGGGACAGCCGGAAACACCATATATTTT. Translation gives CAWGPGTAGNTIYF. Variable domain in full (rest from reference TRBV30 and TRBJ1-3): SQTIHQWPATLVQPVGSPLSLECTVEGTSNPNLYWYRQAAGRGLQLLFYSVGIGQISSEVPQNLSASRPQDRQFILSSKKLLLSDSGFYLCAWGPGTAGNTIYFGEGSWLTVV.

The chain combines TRBV4-1 with TRBJ1-3, with TRBD1 as a possible D gene (6 bases). CDR1 is MGHRA and CDR2 is YSYEKL in the germline V gene. The V gene lost 3 bases and the J gene lost 1 base, with 10 bases spanning the gap. The CDR3 loop spans 15 amino acids. DNA of the CDR3: TGCGCCAGCAGCCACTCACAGGGTTCTGGAAACACCATATATTTT. Translation: CASSHSQGSGNTIYF.

The chain has TRBV6-5 and TRBJ1-4, with D uncertain. Germline CDR1 is MNHEY and CDR2 is SVGAGI. The germline V and J ends were trimmed by 5 bases and 0 bases, with 4 bases remaining between them. There are 13 residues in the CDR3. CDR3 protein: CASSRATNEKLFF. The CDR3 DNA sequence: TGTGCCAGCAGTCGGGCAACTAATGAAAAACTGTTTTTT.

This chain joins TRBV28 and TRBJ2-3, with D possibly matching TRBD2 (5 bases). The CDR3 loop spans 15 amino acids. CDR1 is MDHEN, CDR2 SYDVKM, per germline. Trimming took 2 bases from V and 4 from J, leaving 13 bases between them. Here the CDR3 reads CASSLMSSPPDTQYF. For the CDR3, the DNA is TGTGCCAGCAGTTTAATGTCTAGCCCCCCAGATACGCAGTATTTT.

This chain joins TRBV12-5 and TRBJ2-5; 14 bases agree with TRBD2. The germline V gene has CDR1 LGHNT and CDR2 FRNRAP. The V and J ends lost 1 base and 4 bases, in that order; junction bases with no gene match: 5. The CDR3 sequence is 17 residues long. The CDR3 bases are TGTGCTAGTGGTTTGGCGGGACTAGCGGGAGTGGGAGAGACCCAGTACTTC. Protein sequence: CASGLAGLAGVGETQYF.

This clone has only a few counts. The chain has TRBV28 and TRBJ1-1, with D perhaps matching TRBD1 (5 bases). The V end lost 0 bases, the J end lost 1 base, and 9 bases lay between the germline ends. Germline loops: CDR1 MDHEN, CDR2 SYDVKM. The CDR3 has 15 residues. Here the CDR3 DNA reads TGTGCCAGCAGTTTATGGGGCAGGGAGAACACTGAAGCTTTCTTT. Translation gives CASSLWGRENTEAFF.

This chain uses TRBV10-1 with TRBJ2-7; TRBD2 aligns across 11 bases. The CDR3 has 17 amino acids. CDR1 WNHNN and CDR2 SYGVQD come from the germline V gene (reference sequence). The V gene end was trimmed by 4 bases and the J gene end by 2 bases; junction bases not matched to a gene: 10. The CDR3 is CASSGITLAGDTYEQYF. In DNA, the CDR3 is TGCGCCAGCAGTGGTATAACACTAGCGGGAGACACCTACGAGCAGTACTTC.

The chain has TRBV28 and TRBJ2-5, with 9 bases aligning to TRBD1. This CDR3 has 13 amino acids. With 5 bases clipped from V and 5 bases from J, the junction kept 3 bases outside the gene matches. Germline V CDR1 and CDR2: MDHEN, SYDVKM. The chain's CDR3 is CASSGQGWETQYF. The DNA for the CDR3 is TGTGCCAGCAGTGGACAGGGGTGGGAGACCCAGTACTTC.

This clone was recorded only once. The rearrangement uses TRBV28 and TRBJ1-5; perhaps TRBD1 as D (5 bases). The CDR3 sequence is 15 residues long. Germline V lookup: CDR1 MDHEN, CDR2 SYDVKM. V lost 2 bases to trimming and J lost 7 bases, with 15 bases between them. CDR3 loop: CASSLGGAGWQPQHF. The CDR3 coding sequence is TGTGCCAGCAGTTTAGGCGGGGCAGGGTGGCAGCCCCAGCATTTT.

V usage is TRBV5-1 and J usage is TRBJ2-1; D might be TRBD2 (6 bases). Germline assignment: CDR1 SGHRS and CDR2 YFSETQ. The V and J ends lost 3 bases and 7 bases respectively, with 20 bases between them. CDR3 length equals 16 residues. CDR3 region: CASSWGLGGPFNEQFF. The DNA for the CDR3 is TGCGCCAGCAGCTGGGGACTGGGCGGGCCTTTTAATGAGCAGTTCTTC. Full variable domain (missing parts from reference TRBV5-1 and TRBJ2-1): KAGVTQTPRYLIKTRGQQVTLSCSPISGHRSVSWYQQTPGQGLQFLFEYFSETQRNKGNFPGRFSGRQFSNSRSEMNVSTLELGDSALYLCASSWGLGGPFNEQFFGPGTRLTVL.